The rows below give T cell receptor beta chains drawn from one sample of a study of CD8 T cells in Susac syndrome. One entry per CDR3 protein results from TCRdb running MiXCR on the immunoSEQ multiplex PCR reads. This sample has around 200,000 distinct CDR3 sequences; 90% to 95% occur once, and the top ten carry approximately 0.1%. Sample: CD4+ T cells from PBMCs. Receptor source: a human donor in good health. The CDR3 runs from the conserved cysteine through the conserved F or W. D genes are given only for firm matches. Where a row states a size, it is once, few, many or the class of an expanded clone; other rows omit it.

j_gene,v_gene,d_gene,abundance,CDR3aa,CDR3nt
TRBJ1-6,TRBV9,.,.,CASSVGRAGVGPLHF,TGTGCCAGCAGCGTTGGACGGGCGGGAGTTGGACCCCTCCACTTT
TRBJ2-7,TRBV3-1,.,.,CASSQALPPSYEQYF,TGTGCCAGCAGCCAAGCCCTGCCCCCATCCTACGAGCAGTACTTC
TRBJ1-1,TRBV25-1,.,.,CASSEPGSATEAFF,TGTGCCAGCAGTGAACCAGGGTCGGCCACTGAAGCTTTCTTT
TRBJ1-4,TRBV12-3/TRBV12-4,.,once,CASSWDRLNEKLFF,TGTGCCAGCAGTTGGGACCGCCTGAATGAAAAACTGTTTTTT
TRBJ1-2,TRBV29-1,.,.,CSVGTAGATYGYTF,TGCAGCGTCGGTACGGCAGGGGCTACCTATGGCTACACCTTC
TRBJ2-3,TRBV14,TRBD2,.,CASRLAGSTDTQYF,TGTGCCAGCAGGCTAGCGGGGAGCACAGATACGCAGTATTTT
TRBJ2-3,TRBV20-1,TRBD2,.,CSAWGGSDTDTQYF,TGCAGTGCCTGGGGGGGGAGCGACACAGATACGCAGTATTTT
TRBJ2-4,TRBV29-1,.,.,CSVAIDIQYF,TGCAGCGTTGCCATTGACATTCAGTACTTC
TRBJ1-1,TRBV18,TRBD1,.,CASSLRTGMNTEAFF,TGTGCCAGCTCACTTAGGACAGGAATGAACACTGAAGCTTTCTTT
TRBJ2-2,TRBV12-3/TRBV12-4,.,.,CASIGDTNTGELFF,TGTGCCAGCATCGGGGACACGAACACCGGGGAGCTGTTTTTT
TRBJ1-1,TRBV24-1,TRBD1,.,CATSDSDRGQDTEAFF,TGTGCCACCAGTGATTCCGACAGGGGGCAGGACACTGAAGCTTTCTTT
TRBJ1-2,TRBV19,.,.,CASSIERTGGGYTF,TGTGCCAGTAGTATAGAGAGGACTGGTGGAGGCTACACCTTC
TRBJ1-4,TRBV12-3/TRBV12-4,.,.,CASRSGKGDEKLFF,TGTGCCAGCAGGTCAGGCAAAGGCGATGAAAAACTGTTTTTT
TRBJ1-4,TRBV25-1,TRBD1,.,CASRGVADRIIF,TGTGCCAGCAGGGGAGTTGCGGACAGGATCATTTTT
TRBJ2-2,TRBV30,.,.,CAWRLGNGELFF,TGTGCCTGGAGATTGGGGAACGGGGAGCTGTTTTTT
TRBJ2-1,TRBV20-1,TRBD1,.,CSARDSLYNEQFF,TGCAGTGCCCGGGACAGCCTCTACAATGAGCAGTTCTTC
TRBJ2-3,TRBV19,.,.,CASSRNGRTDTQYF,TGTGCCAGTAGTCGGAACGGGAGAACAGATACGCAGTATTTT
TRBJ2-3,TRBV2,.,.,CASTVETDTQYF,TGTGCCAGCACCGTGGAAACAGATACGCAGTATTTT
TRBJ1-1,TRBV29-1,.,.,CSAGFPPPRANTEAFF,TGCAGCGCCGGGTTCCCCCCCCCACGGGCGAACACTGAAGCTTTCTTT
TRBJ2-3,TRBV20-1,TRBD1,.,CSASPLRGGGTDTQYF,TGCAGTGCTAGCCCCCTAAGAGGGGGCGGCACAGATACGCAGTATTTT
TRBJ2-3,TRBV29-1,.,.,CSVVGVSSTDTQYF,TGCAGCGTTGTGGGAGTCTCTAGCACAGATACGCAGTATTTT
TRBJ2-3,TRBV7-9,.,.,CASTVPQYF,TGTGCCAGCACGGTCCCGCAGTATTTT
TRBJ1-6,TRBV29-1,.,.,CSVRGQTLGSPLHF,TGCAGCGTTCGCGGACAGACCTTGGGTTCACCCCTCCACTTT
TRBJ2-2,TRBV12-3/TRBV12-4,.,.,CASSLNQGNTGELFF,TGTGCCAGCAGTTTAAATCAAGGGAACACCGGGGAGCTGTTTTTT
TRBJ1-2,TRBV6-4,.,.,CASSDGLSHGYTF,TGTGCCAGCAGCGATGGACTCTCCCATGGCTACACCTTC
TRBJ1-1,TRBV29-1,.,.,CSVAVERDTEAFF,TGCAGCGTTGCCGTTGAGAGGGATACTGAAGCTTTCTTT
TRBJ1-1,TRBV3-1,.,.,CASSQDISEAFF,TGTGCCAGCAGCCAAGATATCTCTGAAGCTTTCTTT
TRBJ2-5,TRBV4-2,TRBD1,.,CASSSGDRQETQYF,TGTGCCAGCAGTTCCGGGGACAGGCAAGAGACCCAGTACTTC
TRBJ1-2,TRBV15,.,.,CATSGGQNRLGGYTF,TGTGCCACCAGCGGAGGACAGAATCGACTCGGCGGCTACACCTTC
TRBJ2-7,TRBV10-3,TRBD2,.,CAISGSGYEQYF,TGTGCCATCAGTGGTAGCGGGTACGAGCAGTACTTC
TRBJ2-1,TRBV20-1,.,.,CSARSRNEQFF,TGCAGTGCTAGGTCCCGGAATGAGCAGTTCTTC
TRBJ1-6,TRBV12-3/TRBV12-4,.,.,CASTRTIFLSGNSPLHF,TGTGCCAGCACTAGGACAATATTCCTATCCGGCAATTCACCCCTCCACTTT
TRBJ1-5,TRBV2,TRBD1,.,CASSGDSHQPQHF,TGTGCCAGCAGTGGGGACAGTCATCAGCCCCAGCATTTT
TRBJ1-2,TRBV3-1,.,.,CASSHSGDHGYTF,TGTGCCAGCAGCCATTCAGGGGACCATGGCTACACCTTC
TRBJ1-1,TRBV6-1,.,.,CASSEHYGGAMNTEAFF,TGTGCCAGCAGTGAACACTACGGAGGGGCGATGAACACTGAAGCTTTCTTT
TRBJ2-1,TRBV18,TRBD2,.,CASSPAAGFNEQFF,TGTGCCAGCTCCCCCGCAGCGGGGTTTAATGAGCAGTTCTTC
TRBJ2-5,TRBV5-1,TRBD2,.,CASSFLAGEETQYF,TGCGCCAGCAGCTTCCTAGCGGGAGAAGAGACCCAGTACTTC
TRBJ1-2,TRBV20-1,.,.,CSVRFRTNYGYTF,TGCAGTGTTCGGTTCCGGACGAACTATGGCTACACCTTC
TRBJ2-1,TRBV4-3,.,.,CASSQGRVAEQFF,TGCGCCAGCAGCCAAGGCAGGGTCGCTGAGCAGTTCTTC
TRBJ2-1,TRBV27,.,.,CASSGTPTREQFF,TGTGCCAGCAGCGGGACTCCAACTAGGGAGCAGTTCTTC
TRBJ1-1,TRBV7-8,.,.,CASSLSLQNEAFF,TGTGCCAGCAGCTTAAGTCTACAGAATGAAGCTTTCTTT
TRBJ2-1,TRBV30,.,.,CAWNSPYNEQFF,TGTGCCTGGAACAGCCCCTACAATGAGCAGTTCTTC
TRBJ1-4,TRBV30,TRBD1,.,CAWSTKLGGGEKLFF,TGTGCCTGGAGCACCAAACTTGGAGGGGGCGAAAAACTGTTTTTT
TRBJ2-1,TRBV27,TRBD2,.,CASSPPGSGSGDEQFF,TGTGCCAGCAGTCCTCCGGGTAGCGGGAGCGGAGATGAGCAGTTCTTC
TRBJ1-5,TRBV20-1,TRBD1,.,CSAATGSQQPQHF,TGCAGTGCTGCGACAGGGTCGCAACAGCCCCAGCATTTT
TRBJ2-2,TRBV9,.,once,CASSRLVGAGELFF,TGTGCCAGCAGTCGACTAGTAGGGGCCGGGGAGCTGTTTTTT